Reported below is one TCR beta chain. The antigen remains unidentified. The record originates from a study of neoadjuvant nivolumab and ipilimumab in lung cancer. Findings and caveats of the study: From pretherapy to surgery, tumor richness and clonality rose with dual therapy. Blood richness before therapy tracked richness in tumors resected after neoadjuvant therapy.

Method: immunoSEQ multiplex PCR; TCRdb's copy keeps in-frame clones and lacks some. The table includes some 30,000 clones, about nine tenths detected once. The sample here was peripheral blood, taken after neoadjuvant nivolumab, alone or with ipilimumab, at or shortly before surgery. The TCR originated in an adult with non-small cell lung cancer.

For the CDR3, the DNA is TGTGCCAGCAGCTTAGCGGTGTACGAGCAGTACTTC. This gives the protein CASSLAVYEQYF. The chain recombines TRBV7-2 with TRBJ2-7, with unresolved D. The V end lost 0 bases, the J end lost 4 bases, and 4 bases lay between the germline ends. The CDR3 spans 12 residues. Per the germline V gene, CDR1 is SGHTA and CDR2 is FQGNSA.